This T cell receptor (beta chain) was sequenced for a study of T cells after yellow fever vaccination. TCRdb recomputed calls from the 5' RACE reads with MiXCR, one row per CDR3 protein. The sample shows roughly 520,000 distinct CDR3 sequences, 20% to 25% of them seen only once. This clonotype has only a few counts. CDR3 length: 14 amino acids. J lost 6 bases, V lost 1 base, and 6 bases had no gene match. From germline, CDR1 is DFQATT and CDR2 SNEGSKA (reference sequence). This receptor was identified in a man between 18 and 35 years old who received the YFV17D yellow fever vaccine. The genes are TRBV20-1 and TRBJ1-5; 7 nucleotides agree with TRBD1. This specimen consisted of PBMCs, obtained about 20 days after the first yellow fever vaccination. The CDR3 protein is CSARGQGPGQPQHF. CDR3 bases: TGCAGTGCTAGAGGACAGGGTCCCGGTCAGCCCCAGCATTTT.